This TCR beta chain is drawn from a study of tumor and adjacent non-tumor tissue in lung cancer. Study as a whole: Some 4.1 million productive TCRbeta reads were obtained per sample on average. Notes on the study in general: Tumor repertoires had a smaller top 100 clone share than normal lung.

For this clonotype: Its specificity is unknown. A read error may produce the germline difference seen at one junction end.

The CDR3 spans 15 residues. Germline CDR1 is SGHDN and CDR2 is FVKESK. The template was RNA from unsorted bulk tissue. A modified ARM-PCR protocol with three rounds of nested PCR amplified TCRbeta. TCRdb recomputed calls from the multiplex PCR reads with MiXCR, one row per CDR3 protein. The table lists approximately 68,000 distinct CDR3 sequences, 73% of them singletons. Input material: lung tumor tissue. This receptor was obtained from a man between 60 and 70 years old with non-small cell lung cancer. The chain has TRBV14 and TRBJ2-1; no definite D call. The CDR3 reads CASGQFKTSLNVQFF. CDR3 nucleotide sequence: TGTGCCAGCGGCCAATTCAAAACTTCTCTCAATGTGCAGTTCTTC.